The entry that follows covers one T cell receptor (beta chain) sequence. V lost 5 bases and J lost 5, with 13 bases in between. This CDR3 comprises 13 residues. Germline V CDR1 and CDR2: SGHDT, YYEEEE. This record comes from a study of T cells in Graves' hyperthyroidism and ophthalmopathy. RNA transcripts provided the source from which TCR beta CDR3 regions were amplified. Using the HTBI primer set, a first-round RT-PCR was run on the TCR CDR3. TCRdb passed the multiplex PCR reads through MiXCR, listing each CDR3 protein once. Of over 350,000 distinct CDR3 sequences detected, approximately 17% appear once; the ten largest clones hold less than 45%.

This chain links TRBV5-6 with TRBJ1-1; weak D call: TRBD1 (6 bases). The TCR originated in a man younger than 30 with Graves' ophthalmopathy. Sequenced: blood. CDR3 residues: CASSDQGRTEAFF. CDR3 DNA: TGTGCCAGCAGTGACCAGGGGCGGACTGAAGCTTTCTTT.